This entry lists 12 T cell receptor beta chains sequenced from one sample in a study of response to subunit inactivated influenza vaccine. TCRdb independently ran MiXCR on the RT-PCR reads; one entry per CDR3 protein. The table shows hundreds of thousands of distinct CDR3 sequences, with 7.6% occurring only once. The sequencing used PBMCs from blood, collected about 23 months after vaccination. The receptors originated from a man in his fifties or sixties who received an inactivated influenza vaccine.

The chain employs TRBV6-5 and TRBJ2-5; D not certain. Germline values: CDR1 MNHEY, CDR2 SVGAGI. CDR3 length: 14 residues. Trimming removed 0 bases at V and 0 bases at J, with 5 bases between. CDR3 sequence (DNA): TGTGCCAGCAGTTACTCGACGGACCAAGAGACCCAGTACTTC. Its protein is CASSYSTDQETQYF.

This clonotype appeared many times. This rearrangement joins TRBV2 to TRBJ2-6; D call uncertain. Deletions cut 0 bases from V and 0 bases from J, with 6 bases between. This CDR3 is built from 16 residues. Per germline, CDR1 SNHLY and CDR2 FYNNEI. CDR3 nucleotide sequence: TGTGCCAGCAGTGAAGCGGGCAACTCTGGGGCCAACGTCCTGACTTTC. This gives the protein CASSEAGNSGANVLTF. Combining the CDR3 with reference TRBV2 and TRBJ2-6 gives the whole variable domain EPEVTQTPSHQVTQMGQEVILRCVPISNHLYFYWYRQILGQKVEFLVSFYNNEISEKSEIFDDQFSVERPDGSNFTLKIRSTKLEDSAMYFCASSEAGNSGANVLTFGAGSRLTVL.

This clonotype turned up a few times. V and J are TRBV28 and TRBJ2-1; 7 bases are shared with TRBD1. CDR3 length equals 15 residues. V shed 7 bases, J shed 1 base, and the junction held 7 bases outside the gene matches. Per the germline V gene, CDR1 is MDHEN and CDR2 is SYDVKM. The CDR3: CASILRQGSYNEQFF. The CDR3 region has the DNA TGTGCCAGCATCCTGAGACAGGGTTCCTACAATGAGCAGTTCTTC.

Many counts were recorded for this clonotype. The CDR3 reads CAISVGTSLETQYF. The CDR3 DNA is TGTGCCATCAGTGTCGGGACTAGCCTAGAGACCCAGTACTTC. V gene TRBV10-3 combines with J gene TRBJ2-5, with 9 bases lining up with TRBD2. From germline, CDR1 is ENHRY and CDR2 SYGVKD. The J segment lost 4 bases and the V segment lost 4 bases, leaving 4 bases of the junction unmatched. The CDR3 totals 14 residues.

This clonotype was observed at least ten times. This chain uses TRBV6-5 with TRBJ2-1; D ambiguous. Deletions cut 2 bases from V and 11 bases from J, with 22 bases between. There are 16 residues in the CDR3. Germline V gene sequence: CDR1 MNHEY, CDR2 SVGAGI. The CDR3 DNA sequence: TGTGCCAGCAGTTACGGCTCGCGAACATCCAACTTAAAGCAGTTCTTC. It specifies CASSYGSRTSNLKQFF.

The chain uses TRBV28 and TRBJ2-1; a weak D match, TRBD2 (5 bases). The CDR3 loop spans 14 amino acids. The germline V gene encodes CDR1 MDHEN and CDR2 SYDVKM. The germline V and J ends were trimmed by 6 bases and 9 bases, with 18 bases remaining between them. CDR3 in amino acids: CASRKRDDGGEQFF. DNA of the CDR3: TGTGCCAGCAGAAAACGGGATGACGGCGGTGAGCAGTTCTTC.

The chain recombines TRBV4-3 with TRBJ2-1, with 8 nucleotides matching TRBD2. Germline CDR1 LGHNA, CDR2 YSLEER. The CDR3 loop spans 18 amino acids. The ends lost 2 bases at V and 4 bases at J; junction bases unmatched: 13. CDR3 DNA sequence: TGCGCCAGCAGCCAAAAAACGGGAACGGGAGGGGGTTACAATGAGCAGTTCTTC. Amino acid sequence: CASSQKTGTGGGYNEQFF.

This clonotype came up many times. The chain recombines TRBV29-1 with TRBJ2-2, with 12 bases that match TRBD1. The germline gives CDR1 SQVTM, CDR2 ANQGSEA. This CDR3 is 14 amino acids long. Trimming took 8 bases from V and 6 from J; bases not matched to a gene: 7. Written as DNA, the CDR3 is TGCAGCCCCTCCGGGACAGGGGGCGCCGGGGAGCTGTTTTTT. Its protein product is CSPSGTGGAGELFF.

The CDR3 DNA sequence: TGCAGCGTTTCGACTGAAGCCTACGAGCAGTACTTC. This sequence encodes CSVSTEAYEQYF. The chain has TRBV29-1 and TRBJ2-7; D remains unclear. The V end was cut by 5 bases, the J end by 2 bases, with 10 bases between. Germline V gene data show CDR1 as SQVTM and CDR2 as ANQGSEA. There are 12 residues in the CDR3.

This chain joins TRBV7-3 and TRBJ2-2, with 8 bases identical to TRBD1. Germline-derived CDR1 and CDR2 are SGHTA and FQGTGA. J gave up 4 bases and V 2 bases, and 6 bases lay outside the gene matches. The CDR3 loop spans 16 amino acids. The DNA of the CDR3 is TGTGCCAGCAGCTTAGCAGGGGGCCGTAGCACCGGGGAGCTGTTTTTT. Translating it yields CASSLAGGRSTGELFF.

This clonotype was seen a handful of times. J is TRBJ2-7 and V is TRBV20-1; D not certain. The CDR3 is 13 residues long. The V gene's germline CDR1 is DFQATT and CDR2 SNEGSKA (reference sequence). V lost 3 bases and J lost 3, with 12 bases in between. As DNA, the CDR3 is TGCAGTGCTAGGCGAATCGGCAGCTACGAGCAGTACTTC. Its translation: CSARRIGSYEQYF.

This clonotype was recorded at least ten times. The chain joins TRBV20-1 to TRBJ2-2; D tentatively reads TRBD1 or TRBD2 (5 bases each). The CDR3 is 16 residues long. CDR1 is DFQATT, CDR2 SNEGSKA, per germline (reference sequence). V was shortened by 2 bases and J by 4 bases, with 17 bases between the two germline ends. CDR3 protein: CSARPPGPQLTGELFF. The CDR3 coding sequence is TGCAGTGCTAGACCCCCGGGACCACAGCTCACCGGGGAGCTGTTTTTT.